This T cell receptor beta chain stems from a study of blood T cell repertoires in COVID-19. The overall study: Samples representing acute and convalescent COVID-19 were sourced from the United States, Italy and Spain. Sources were T cells, B-cell-depleted T cells, or PBMCs; the material itself was cDNA or gDNA.

Authors' data handling: By means of reference gene primer amplification, nucleated cell counts were estimated. Clones were read by immunoSEQ multiplex PCR, and TCRdb kept only the in-frame ones, dropping some. V and J calls and clone size come straight from that table; D and trimming were deduced from the DNA. The sample lists fewer than 250,000 clones; nearly 85% were seen once. Germline lookup yields CDR1 MNHEY and CDR2 SVGAGI. V was pared by 2 bases and J by 6 bases, with 4 bases of the junction left unmatched. The CDR3 is 14 amino acids. This sequence originates from a human donor in a cohort sampled during active COVID-19. J is TRBJ1-1 and V is TRBV6-5, with TRBD1 matching over 9 bases. Sequencing was carried out using peripheral blood. CDR3 sequence reads: CASSYRQGVSEAFF. The CDR3 DNA reads TGTGCCAGCAGTTACCGACAGGGGGTCTCTGAAGCTTTCTTT.